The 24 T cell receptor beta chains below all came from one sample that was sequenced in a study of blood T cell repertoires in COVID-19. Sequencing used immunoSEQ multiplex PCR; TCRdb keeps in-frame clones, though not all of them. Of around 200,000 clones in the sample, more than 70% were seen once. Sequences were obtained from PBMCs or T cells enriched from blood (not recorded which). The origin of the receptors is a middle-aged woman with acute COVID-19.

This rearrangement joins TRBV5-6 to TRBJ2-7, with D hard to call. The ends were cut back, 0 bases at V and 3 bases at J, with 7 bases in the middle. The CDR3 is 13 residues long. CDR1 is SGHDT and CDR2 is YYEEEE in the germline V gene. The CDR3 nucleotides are TGTGCCAGCAGCTTGGACAGCTTCTACGAGCAGTACTTC. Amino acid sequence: CASSLDSFYEQYF.

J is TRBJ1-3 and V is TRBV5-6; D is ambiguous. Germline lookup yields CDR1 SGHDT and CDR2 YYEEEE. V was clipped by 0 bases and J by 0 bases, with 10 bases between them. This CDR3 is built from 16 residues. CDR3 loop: CASSLVSTGSGNTIYF. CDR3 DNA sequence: TGTGCCAGCAGCTTGGTGTCGACGGGCTCTGGAAACACCATATATTTT.

CDR3 sequence (DNA): TGTGCCAGCTCCCCGCAGACTGCGAACACCGGGGAGCTGTTTTTT. Its protein product is CASSPQTANTGELFF. The V gene is TRBV18, the J gene TRBJ2-2; D call uncertain. The CDR3 runs 15 residues. CDR1 and CDR2 (germline): KGHSH, LQKENI. V dropped 6 bases and J dropped 0 bases, with 11 bases sitting between them.

The CDR3 here is CAWSEGLAGVGETQYF. The CDR3 DNA is TGTGCCTGGAGTGAGGGACTAGCGGGAGTGGGGGAGACCCAGTACTTC. The gene calls are TRBV30 and TRBJ2-5; TRBD2 matches 14 bases. After removal of 1 base from V and 5 bases from J, the junction contained 6 bases not matched to a gene. Germline assignment: CDR1 GTSNPN and CDR2 SVGIG (reference sequence). The CDR3 loop spans 16 amino acids.

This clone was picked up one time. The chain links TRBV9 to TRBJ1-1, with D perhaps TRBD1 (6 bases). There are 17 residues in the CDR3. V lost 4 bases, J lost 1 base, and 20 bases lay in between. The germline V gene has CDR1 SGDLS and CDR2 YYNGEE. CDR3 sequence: CASSLEGGGSPNTEAFF. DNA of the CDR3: TGTGCCAGCAGCTTGGAAGGGGGGGGCAGCCCGAACACTGAAGCTTTCTTT.

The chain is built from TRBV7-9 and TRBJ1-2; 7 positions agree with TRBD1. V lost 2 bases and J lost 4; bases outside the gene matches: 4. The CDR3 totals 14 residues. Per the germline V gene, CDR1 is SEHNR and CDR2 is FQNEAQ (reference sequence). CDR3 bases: TGTGCCAGCAGCTTAATTCAGGGGGTCTATGGCTACACCTTC. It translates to CASSLIQGVYGYTF. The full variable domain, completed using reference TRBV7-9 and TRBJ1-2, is DTGVSQNPRHKITKRGQNVTFRCDPISEHNRLYWYRQTLGQGPEFLTYFQNEAQLEKSRLLSDRFSAERPKGSFSTLEIQRTEQGDSAMYLCASSLIQGVYGYTFGSGTRLTVV.

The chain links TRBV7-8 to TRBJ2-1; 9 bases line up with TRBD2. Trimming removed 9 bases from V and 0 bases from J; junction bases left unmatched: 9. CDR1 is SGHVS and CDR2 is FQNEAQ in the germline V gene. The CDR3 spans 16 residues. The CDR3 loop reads CASQASGTSSYNEQFF. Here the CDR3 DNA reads TGTGCCAGTCAGGCTAGCGGGACGAGCTCCTACAATGAGCAGTTCTTC.

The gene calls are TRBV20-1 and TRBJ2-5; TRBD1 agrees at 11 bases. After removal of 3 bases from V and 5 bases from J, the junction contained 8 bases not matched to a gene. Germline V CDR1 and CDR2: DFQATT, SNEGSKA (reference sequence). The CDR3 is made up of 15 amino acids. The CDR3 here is CSASDGQGAGETQYF. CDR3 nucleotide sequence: TGCAGTGCTAGTGACGGACAGGGGGCAGGGGAGACCCAGTACTTC.

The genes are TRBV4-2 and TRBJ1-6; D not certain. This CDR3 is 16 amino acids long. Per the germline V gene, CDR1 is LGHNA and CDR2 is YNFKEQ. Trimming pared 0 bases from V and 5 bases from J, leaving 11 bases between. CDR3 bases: TGTGCCAGCAGCCAAGAAACAGCCAACGATAATTCACCCCTCCACTTT. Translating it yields CASSQETANDNSPLHF.

Written as DNA, the CDR3 is TGTGCCAGCAGCCTCGGGACTAGCGGGGGCTACGAGCAGTACTTC. Its protein is CASSLGTSGGYEQYF. The chain combines TRBV7-9 with TRBJ2-7; TRBD2 agrees at 14 bases. CDR1 SEHNR and CDR2 FQNEAQ come from the germline V gene (reference sequence). CDR3 length: 15 residues. The V segment lost 5 bases and the J segment 3 bases; nucleotides outside the gene matches: 3. The full variable domain, rest sourced from reference TRBV7-9 and TRBJ2-7, is DTGVSQNPRHKITKRGQNVTFRCDPISEHNRLYWYRQTLGQGPEFLTYFQNEAQLEKSRLLSDRFSAERPKGSFSTLEIQRTEQGDSAMYLCASSLGTSGGYEQYFGPGTRLTVT.

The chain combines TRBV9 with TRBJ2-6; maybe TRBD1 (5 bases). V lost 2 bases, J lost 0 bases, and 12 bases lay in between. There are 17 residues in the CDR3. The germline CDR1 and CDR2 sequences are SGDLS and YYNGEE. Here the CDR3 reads CASSVGSTGSGANVLTF. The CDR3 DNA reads TGTGCCAGCAGCGTGGGATCCACAGGCTCTGGGGCCAACGTCCTGACTTTC.

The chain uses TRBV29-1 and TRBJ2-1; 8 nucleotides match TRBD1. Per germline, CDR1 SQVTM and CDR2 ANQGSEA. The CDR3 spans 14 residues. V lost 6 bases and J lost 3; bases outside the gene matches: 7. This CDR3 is CSVPRQGLYNEQFF. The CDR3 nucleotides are TGCAGCGTCCCTCGACAGGGGCTCTACAATGAGCAGTTCTTC.

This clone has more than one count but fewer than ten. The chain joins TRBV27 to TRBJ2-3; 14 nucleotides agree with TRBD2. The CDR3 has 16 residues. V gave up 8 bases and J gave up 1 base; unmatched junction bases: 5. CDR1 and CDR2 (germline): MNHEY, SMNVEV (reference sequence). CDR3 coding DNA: TGTGCCAGCTCTGGACTAGCGGGGGGCCGCACAGATACGCAGTATTTT. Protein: CASSGLAGGRTDTQYF.

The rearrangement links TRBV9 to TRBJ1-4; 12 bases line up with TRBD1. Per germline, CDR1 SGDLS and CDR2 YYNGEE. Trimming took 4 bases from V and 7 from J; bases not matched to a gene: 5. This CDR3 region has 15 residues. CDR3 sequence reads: CASSLGQGAPEKLFF. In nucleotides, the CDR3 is TGTGCCAGCAGCTTGGGACAGGGGGCTCCTGAAAAACTGTTTTTT.

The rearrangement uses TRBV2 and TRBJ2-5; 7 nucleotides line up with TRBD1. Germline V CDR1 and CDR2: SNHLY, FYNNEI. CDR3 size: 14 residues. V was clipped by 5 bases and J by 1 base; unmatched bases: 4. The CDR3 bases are TGTGCCAGCAGTATTGACAGGGCCCAAGAGACCCAGTACTTC. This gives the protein CASSIDRAQETQYF. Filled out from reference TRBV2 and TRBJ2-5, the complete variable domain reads EPEVTQTPSHQVTQMGQEVILRCVPISNHLYFYWYRQILGQKVEFLVSFYNNEISEKSEIFDDQFSVERPDGSNFTLKIRSTKLEDSAMYFCASSIDRAQETQYFGPGTRLLVL.

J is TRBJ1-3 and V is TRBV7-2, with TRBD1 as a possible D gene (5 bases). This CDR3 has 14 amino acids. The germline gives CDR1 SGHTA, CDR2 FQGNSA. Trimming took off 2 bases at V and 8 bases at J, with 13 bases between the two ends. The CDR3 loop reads CASSLQGGGDTIYF. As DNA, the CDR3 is TGTGCCAGCAGCTTACAGGGTGGAGGGGACACCATATATTTT.

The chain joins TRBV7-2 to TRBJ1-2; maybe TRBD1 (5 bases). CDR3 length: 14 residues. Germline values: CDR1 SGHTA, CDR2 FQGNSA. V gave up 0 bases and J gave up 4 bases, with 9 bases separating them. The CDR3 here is CASSLARRGYGYTF. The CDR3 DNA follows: TGTGCCAGCAGCTTAGCCAGGAGGGGCTATGGCTACACCTTC.

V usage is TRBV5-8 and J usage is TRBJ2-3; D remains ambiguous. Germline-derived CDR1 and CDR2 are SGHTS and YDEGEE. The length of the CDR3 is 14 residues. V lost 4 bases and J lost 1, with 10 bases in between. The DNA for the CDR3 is TGTGCCAGCAGCGGCAGGTCGGGCACAGATACGCAGTATTTT. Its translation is CASSGRSGTDTQYF.

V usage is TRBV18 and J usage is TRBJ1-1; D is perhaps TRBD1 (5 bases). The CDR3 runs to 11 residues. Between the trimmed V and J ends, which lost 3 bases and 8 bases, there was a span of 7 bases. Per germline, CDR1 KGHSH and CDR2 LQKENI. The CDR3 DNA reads TGTGCCAGCTCACCCGACAGCGAAGCTTTCTTT. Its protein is CASSPDSEAFF.

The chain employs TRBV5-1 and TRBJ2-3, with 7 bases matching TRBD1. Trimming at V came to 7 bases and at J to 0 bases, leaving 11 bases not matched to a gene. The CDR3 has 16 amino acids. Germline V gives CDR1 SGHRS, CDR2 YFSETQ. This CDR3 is CASRPPGQSSTDTQYF. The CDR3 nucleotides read TGCGCCAGCCGCCCCCCGGGACAGTCTAGCACAGATACGCAGTATTTT.

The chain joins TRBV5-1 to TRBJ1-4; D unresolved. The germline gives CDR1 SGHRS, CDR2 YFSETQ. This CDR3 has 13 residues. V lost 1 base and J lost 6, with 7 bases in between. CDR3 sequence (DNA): TGCGCCAGCAGCTTGTGGCAGGATGAAAAACTGTTTTTT. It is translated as CASSLWQDEKLFF.

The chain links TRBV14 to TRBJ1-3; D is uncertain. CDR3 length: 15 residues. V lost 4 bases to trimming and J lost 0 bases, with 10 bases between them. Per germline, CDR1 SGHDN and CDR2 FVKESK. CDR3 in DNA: TGTGCCAGCAGCCGCGCTTTGAGCTCTGGAAACACCATATATTTT. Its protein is CASSRALSSGNTIYF. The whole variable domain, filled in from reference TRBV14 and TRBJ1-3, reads EAGVTQFPSHSVIEKGQTVTLRCDPISGHDNLYWYRRVMGKEIKFLLHFVKESKQDESGMPNNRFLAERTGGTYSTLKVQPAELEDSGVYFCASSRALSSGNTIYFGEGSWLTVV.

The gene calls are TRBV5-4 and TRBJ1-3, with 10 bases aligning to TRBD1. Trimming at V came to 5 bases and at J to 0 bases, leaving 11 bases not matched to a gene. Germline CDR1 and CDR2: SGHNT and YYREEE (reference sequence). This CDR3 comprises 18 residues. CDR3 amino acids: CASSRQLGQGSSGNTIYF. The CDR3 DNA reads TGTGCCAGCAGTCGTCAATTGGGACAGGGGAGCTCTGGAAACACCATATATTTT.

CDR3 residues: CASSLGVQRVGNEQFF. The CDR3 region has the DNA TGTGCCAGCAGCTTAGGCGTTCAGAGGGTGGGTAATGAGCAGTTCTTC. This chain connects TRBV7-8 to TRBJ2-1; D is perhaps TRBD2 (5 bases). The V end lost 1 base, the J end lost 7 bases, and 17 bases lay between the germline ends. From germline, CDR1 is SGHVS and CDR2 FQNEAQ. The CDR3 consists of 16 residues.